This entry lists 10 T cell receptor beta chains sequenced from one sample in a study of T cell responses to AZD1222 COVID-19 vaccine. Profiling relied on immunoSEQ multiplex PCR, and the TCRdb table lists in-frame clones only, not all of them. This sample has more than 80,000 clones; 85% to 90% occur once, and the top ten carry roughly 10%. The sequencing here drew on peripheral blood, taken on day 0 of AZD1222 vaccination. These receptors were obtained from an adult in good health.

CDR3 nucleotides: TGTGCCAGCAGCTTAGGAGGGACTAGTTATGAGACCCAGTACTTC. It encodes CASSLGGTSYETQYF. This chain uses TRBV7-9 with TRBJ2-5; 8 nucleotides match TRBD2. The CDR3 contains 15 residues. V lost 1 base and J lost 5; bases outside the gene matches: 6. Germline V lookup: CDR1 SEHNR, CDR2 FQNEAQ (reference sequence). The full variable domain, with the rest looked up from reference TRBV7-9 and TRBJ2-5, is DTGVSQNPRHKITKRGQNVTFRCDPISEHNRLYWYRQTLGQGPEFLTYFQNEAQLEKSRLLSDRFSAERPKGSFSTLEIQRTEQGDSAMYLCASSLGGTSYETQYFGPGTRLLVL.

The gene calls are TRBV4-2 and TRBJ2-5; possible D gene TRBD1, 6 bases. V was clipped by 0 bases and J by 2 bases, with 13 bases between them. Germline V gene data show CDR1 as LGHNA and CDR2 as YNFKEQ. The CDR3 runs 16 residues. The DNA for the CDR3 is TGTGCCAGCAGCCAAGATCCGGGACAACCACAAGAGACCCAGTACTTC. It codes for CASSQDPGQPQETQYF.

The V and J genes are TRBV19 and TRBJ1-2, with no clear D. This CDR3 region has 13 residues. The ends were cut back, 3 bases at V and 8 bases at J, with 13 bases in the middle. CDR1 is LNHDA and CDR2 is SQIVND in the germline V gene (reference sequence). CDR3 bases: TGTGCCAGTAGTATGGGCAGCCTCGGGGGCTACACCTTC. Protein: CASSMGSLGGYTF.

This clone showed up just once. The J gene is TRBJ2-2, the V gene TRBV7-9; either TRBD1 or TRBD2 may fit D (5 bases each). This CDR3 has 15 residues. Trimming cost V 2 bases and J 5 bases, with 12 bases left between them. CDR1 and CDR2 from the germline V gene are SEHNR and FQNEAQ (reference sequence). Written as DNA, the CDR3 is TGTGCCAGCAGCTTAATGGGGGACCAGACCGGGGAGCTGTTTTTT. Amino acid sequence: CASSLMGDQTGELFF.

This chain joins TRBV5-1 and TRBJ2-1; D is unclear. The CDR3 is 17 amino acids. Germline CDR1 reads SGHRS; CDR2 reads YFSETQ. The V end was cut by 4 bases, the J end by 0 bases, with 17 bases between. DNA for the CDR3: TGCGCCAGCAGCCGCCGAGGATGGGCGGACTCCTACAATGAGCAGTTCTTC. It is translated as CASSRRGWADSYNEQFF.

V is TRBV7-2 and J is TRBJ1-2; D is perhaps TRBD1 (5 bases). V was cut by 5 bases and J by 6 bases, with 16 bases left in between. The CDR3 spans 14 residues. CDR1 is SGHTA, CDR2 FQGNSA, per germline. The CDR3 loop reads CASSRGRFNDGYTF. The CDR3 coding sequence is TGTGCCAGCAGCCGGGGACGGTTCAACGATGGCTACACCTTC.

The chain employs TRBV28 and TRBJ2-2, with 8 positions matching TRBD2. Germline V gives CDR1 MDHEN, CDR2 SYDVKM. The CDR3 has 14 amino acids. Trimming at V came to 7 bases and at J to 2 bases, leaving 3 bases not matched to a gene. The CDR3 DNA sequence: TGTGCCAGCAACCGGGAGGGAAACACCGGGGAGCTGTTTTTT. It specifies CASNREGNTGELFF.

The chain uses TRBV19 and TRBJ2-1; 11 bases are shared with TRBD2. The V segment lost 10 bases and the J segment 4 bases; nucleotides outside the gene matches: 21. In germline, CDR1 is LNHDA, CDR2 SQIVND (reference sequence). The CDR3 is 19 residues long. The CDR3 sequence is CATTDSGNPTSGSYNEQFF. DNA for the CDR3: TGTGCCACCACGGACTCAGGAAACCCAACTAGCGGGAGTTACAATGAGCAGTTCTTC.

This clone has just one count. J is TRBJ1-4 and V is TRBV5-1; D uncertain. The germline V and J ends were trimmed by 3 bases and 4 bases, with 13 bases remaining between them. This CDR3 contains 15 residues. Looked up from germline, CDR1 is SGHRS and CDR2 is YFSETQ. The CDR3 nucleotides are TGCGCCAGCAGCTCCGCAGGTACACATAATGAAAAACTGTTTTTT. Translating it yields CASSSAGTHNEKLFF.

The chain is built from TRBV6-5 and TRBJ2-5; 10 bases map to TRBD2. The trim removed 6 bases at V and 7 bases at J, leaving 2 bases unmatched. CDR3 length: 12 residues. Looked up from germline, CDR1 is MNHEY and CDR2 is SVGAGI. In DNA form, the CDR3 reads TGTGCCAGCAGCCAGCGGGGGGGGACCCAGTACTTC. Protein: CASSQRGGTQYF.